This T cell receptor (beta chain) appears in the sequencing data of a study of cytomegalovirus exposure and HLA in healthy donors. For the study at large: Some 80 million unique TCRs from HLA-typed donors were held in an early data release.

General study points: Most of the TCR beta V segments (in an earlier analysis) were productive either about 87% or about 30% of the time. Likely technical artifact: a cluster of highly shared sequence variants. DRB1 had the most TCR associations and HLA-C the fewest, a later analysis found, with rates varying by HLA locus.

PCR primers comprised 60 Vbeta and 13 Jbeta primers. Sequencing used immunoSEQ multiplex PCR; TCRdb keeps in-frame clones, though not all of them. The sample yields more than 120,000 clones, 70% to 85% seen once. This CDR3 has 13 amino acids. Trimming took off 2 bases at V and 6 bases at J, with 7 bases between the two ends. Germline V CDR1 and CDR2: MNHEY, SMNVEV (reference sequence). This clone has only a few counts. Its cognate antigen is unknown. This TCR was recovered from a male donor in good health and CMV-seronegative. V and J are TRBV27 and TRBJ2-2; D gene uncertain. Sample: PBMCs. CDR3 nucleotide sequence: TGTGCCAGCAGTTTACTAAGAGCCGGGGAGCTGTTTTTT. As protein: CASSLLRAGELFF.